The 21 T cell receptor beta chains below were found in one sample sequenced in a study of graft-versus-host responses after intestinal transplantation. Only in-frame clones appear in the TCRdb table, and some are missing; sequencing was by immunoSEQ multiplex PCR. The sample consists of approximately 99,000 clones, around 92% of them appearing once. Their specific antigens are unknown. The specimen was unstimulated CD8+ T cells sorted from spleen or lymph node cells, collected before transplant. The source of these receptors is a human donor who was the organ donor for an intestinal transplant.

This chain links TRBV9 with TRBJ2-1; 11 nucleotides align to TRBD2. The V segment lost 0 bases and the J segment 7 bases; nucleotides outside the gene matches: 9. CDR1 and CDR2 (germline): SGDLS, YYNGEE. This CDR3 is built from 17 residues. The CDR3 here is CASSVEDSGRAWNEQFF. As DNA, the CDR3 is TGTGCCAGCAGCGTAGAGGATAGCGGGAGGGCCTGGAATGAGCAGTTCTTC.

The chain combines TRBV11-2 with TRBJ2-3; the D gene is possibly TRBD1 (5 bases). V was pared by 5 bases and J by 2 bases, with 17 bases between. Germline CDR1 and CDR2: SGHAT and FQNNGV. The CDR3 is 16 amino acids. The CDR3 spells CASSLVVTDATDTQYF. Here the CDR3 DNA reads TGTGCCAGCAGCCTAGTCGTGACAGACGCCACAGATACGCAGTATTTT.

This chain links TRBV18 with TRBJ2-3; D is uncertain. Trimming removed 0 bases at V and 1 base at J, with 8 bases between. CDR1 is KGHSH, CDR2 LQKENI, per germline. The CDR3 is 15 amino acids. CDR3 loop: CASSPPRGGTDTQYF. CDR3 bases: TGTGCCAGCTCACCACCCCGCGGCGGCACAGATACGCAGTATTTT.

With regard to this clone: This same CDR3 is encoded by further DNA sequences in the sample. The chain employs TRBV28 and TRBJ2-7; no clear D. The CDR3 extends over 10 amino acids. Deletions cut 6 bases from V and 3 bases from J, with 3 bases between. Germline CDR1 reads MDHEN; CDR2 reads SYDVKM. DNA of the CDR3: TGTGCCAGCAGCCGCTACGAGCAGTACTTC. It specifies CASSRYEQYF.

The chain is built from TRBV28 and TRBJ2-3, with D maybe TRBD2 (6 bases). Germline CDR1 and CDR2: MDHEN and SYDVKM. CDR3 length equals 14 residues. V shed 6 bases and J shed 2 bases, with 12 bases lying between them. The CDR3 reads CASRAGTPTDTQYF. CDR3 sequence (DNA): TGTGCCAGCAGAGCCGGGACTCCCACAGATACGCAGTATTTT.

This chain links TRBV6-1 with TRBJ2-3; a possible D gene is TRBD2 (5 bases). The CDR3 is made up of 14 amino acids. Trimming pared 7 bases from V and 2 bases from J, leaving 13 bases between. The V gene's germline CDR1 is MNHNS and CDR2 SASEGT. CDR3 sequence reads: CASIAWTLTDTQYF. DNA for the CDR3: TGTGCCAGCATAGCGTGGACTCTCACAGATACGCAGTATTTT.

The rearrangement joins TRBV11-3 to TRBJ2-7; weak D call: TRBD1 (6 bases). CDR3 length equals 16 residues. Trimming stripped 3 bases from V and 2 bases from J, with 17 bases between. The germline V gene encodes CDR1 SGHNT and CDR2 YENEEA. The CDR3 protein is CASSFTGNEIPYEQYF. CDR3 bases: TGTGCCAGCAGCTTTACAGGGAACGAGATACCCTACGAGCAGTACTTC.

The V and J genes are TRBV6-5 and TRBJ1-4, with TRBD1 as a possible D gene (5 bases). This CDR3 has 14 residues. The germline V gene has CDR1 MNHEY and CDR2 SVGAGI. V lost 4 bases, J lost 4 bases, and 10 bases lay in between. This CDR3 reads CASSSRQFNEKLFF. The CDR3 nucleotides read TGTGCCAGCAGTTCCAGACAGTTTAATGAAAAACTGTTTTTT.

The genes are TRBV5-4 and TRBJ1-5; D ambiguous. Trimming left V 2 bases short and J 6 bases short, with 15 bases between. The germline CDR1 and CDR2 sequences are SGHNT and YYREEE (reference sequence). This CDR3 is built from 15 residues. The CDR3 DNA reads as TGTGCCAGCAGCTTAACCCCATCTGAGAGTCAGCCCCAGCATTTT. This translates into CASSLTPSESQPQHF. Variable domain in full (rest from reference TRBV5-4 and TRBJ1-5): ETGVTQSPTHLIKTRGQQVTLRCSSQSGHNTVSWYQQALGQGPQFIFQYYREEENGRGNFPPRFSGLQFPNYSSELNVNALELDDSALYLCASSLTPSESQPQHFGDGTRLSIL.

CDR3 sequence: CASSSDRAANYGYTF. As DNA, the CDR3 is TGTGCCAGCAGCTCGGACCGAGCGGCTAACTATGGCTACACCTTC. The chain has TRBV13 and TRBJ1-2, with D hard to call. V was cut by 4 bases and J by 0 bases, with 12 bases left in between. Germline V gives CDR1 PRHDT, CDR2 FYEKMQ (reference sequence). This CDR3 is 15 amino acids long.

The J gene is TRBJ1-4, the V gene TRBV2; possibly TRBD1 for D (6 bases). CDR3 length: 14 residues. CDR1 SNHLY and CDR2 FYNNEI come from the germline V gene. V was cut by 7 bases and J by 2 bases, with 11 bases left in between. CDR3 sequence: CASTWGLTNEKLFF. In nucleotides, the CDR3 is TGTGCCAGCACCTGGGGGCTTACTAATGAAAAACTGTTTTTT.

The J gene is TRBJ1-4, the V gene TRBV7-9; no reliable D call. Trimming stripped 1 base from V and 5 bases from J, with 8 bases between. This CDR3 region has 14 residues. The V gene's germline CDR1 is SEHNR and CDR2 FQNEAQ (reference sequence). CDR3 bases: TGTGCCAGCAGCTTAGGGGAGGGAAATGAAAAACTGTTTTTT. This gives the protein CASSLGEGNEKLFF.

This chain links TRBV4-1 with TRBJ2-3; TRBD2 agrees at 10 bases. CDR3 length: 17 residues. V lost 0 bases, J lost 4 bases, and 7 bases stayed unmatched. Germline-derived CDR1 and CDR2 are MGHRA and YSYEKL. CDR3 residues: CASSQELLAGNPDTQYF. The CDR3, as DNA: TGCGCCAGCAGCCAAGAGCTACTAGCGGGGAACCCAGATACGCAGTATTTT.

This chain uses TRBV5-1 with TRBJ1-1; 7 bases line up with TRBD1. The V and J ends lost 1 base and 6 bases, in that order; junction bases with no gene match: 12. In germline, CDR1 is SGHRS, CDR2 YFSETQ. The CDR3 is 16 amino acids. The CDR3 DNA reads TGCGCCAGCAGCTTGACAGGGGCCGCTCCCCCAGCTGAAGCTTTCTTT. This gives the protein CASSLTGAAPPAEAFF.

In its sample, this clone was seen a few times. For the CDR3, the DNA is TGTGCCAACCGGGCGGAGGGCAATCAGCCCCAGCATTTT. Translated, it gives CANRAEGNQPQHF. The rearrangement uses TRBV10-3 and TRBJ1-5; D is unresolved. Germline V gene lookup returns CDR1 ENHRY and CDR2 SYGVKD. Trimming took off 10 bases at V and 2 bases at J, with 12 bases between the two ends. The length of the CDR3 is 13 residues.

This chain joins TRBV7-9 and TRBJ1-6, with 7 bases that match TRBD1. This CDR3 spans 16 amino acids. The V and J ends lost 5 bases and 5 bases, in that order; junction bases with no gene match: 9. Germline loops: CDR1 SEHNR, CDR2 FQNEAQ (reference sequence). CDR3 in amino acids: CASSTLRDRNNSPLHF. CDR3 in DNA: TGTGCCAGCAGCACCCTCCGGGACAGAAATAATTCACCCCTCCACTTT.

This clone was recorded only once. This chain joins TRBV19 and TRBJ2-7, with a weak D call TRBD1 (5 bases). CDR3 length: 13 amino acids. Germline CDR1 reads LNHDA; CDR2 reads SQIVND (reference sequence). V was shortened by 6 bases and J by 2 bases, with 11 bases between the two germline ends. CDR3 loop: CASSLTDTYEQYF. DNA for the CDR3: TGTGCCAGTAGCCTCACGGACACCTACGAGCAGTACTTC.

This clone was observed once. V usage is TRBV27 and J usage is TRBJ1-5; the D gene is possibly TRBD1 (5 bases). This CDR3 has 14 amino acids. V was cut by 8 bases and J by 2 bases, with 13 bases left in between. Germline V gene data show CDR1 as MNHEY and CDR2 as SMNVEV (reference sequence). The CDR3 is CASALGGGNQPQHF. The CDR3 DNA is TGTGCCAGCGCCCTTGGAGGGGGCAATCAGCCCCAGCATTTT.

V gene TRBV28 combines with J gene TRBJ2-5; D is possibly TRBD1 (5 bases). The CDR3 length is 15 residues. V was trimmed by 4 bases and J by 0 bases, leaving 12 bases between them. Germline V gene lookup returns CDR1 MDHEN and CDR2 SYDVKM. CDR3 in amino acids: CASSSRELNQETQYF. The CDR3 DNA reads TGTGCCAGCAGTTCCAGGGAACTTAACCAAGAGACCCAGTACTTC.

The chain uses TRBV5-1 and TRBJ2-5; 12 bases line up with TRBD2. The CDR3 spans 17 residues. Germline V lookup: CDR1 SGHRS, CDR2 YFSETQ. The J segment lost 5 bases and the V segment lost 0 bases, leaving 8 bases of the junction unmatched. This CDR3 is CASSLEGLAGIRETQYF. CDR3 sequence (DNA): TGCGCCAGCAGCTTGGAAGGACTAGCGGGAATACGGGAGACCCAGTACTTC.

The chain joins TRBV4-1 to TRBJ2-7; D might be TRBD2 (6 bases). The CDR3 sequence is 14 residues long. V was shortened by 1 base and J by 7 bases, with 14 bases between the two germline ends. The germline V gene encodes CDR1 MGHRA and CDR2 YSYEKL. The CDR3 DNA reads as TGCGCCAGCAGCCAAGCGGACGACGGGAGAGAGCAGTACTTC. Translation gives CASSQADDGREQYF.